The source of this T cell receptor beta chain is a study of CD8+ T cells in alopecia areata. On the study more broadly: Oral tofacitinib, 5 to 10 mg twice daily, was given in an open-label trial. Patients in the study were on tofacitinib for 6 to 18 months, then off it for 6 months.

V lost 4 bases, J lost 2 bases, and 11 bases lay in between. This CDR3 has 15 amino acids. The germline V gene has CDR1 MDHEN and CDR2 SYDVKM. cDNA reverse transcribed from extracted RNA served as the sequencing template. TCRdb keeps only in-frame clones here, not all; method: immunoSEQ multiplex PCR. The sample holds some 7,500 clones, approximately 50% seen once. Findings and caveats of the study: Affected scalp, especially in alopecia totalis/universalis, had a higher clonality than normal scalp did. Shared TCR sequences were less clear between patients than in mice, possibly partly from HLA diversity.

Specimens obtained from alopecia areata patients comprised lesional scalp punch biopsies and peripheral blood. Points on this clone: Its target is not known.

The chain has TRBV28 and TRBJ2-2; D is unclear. This specimen consisted of skin, obtained at week 0. This receptor was identified in a human donor with alopecia areata. The CDR3 coding sequence is TGTGCCAGCAGTTCCCCCGGCCGCAACACCGGGGAGCTGTTTTTT. Its translation is CASSSPGRNTGELFF. The variable domain in full, with the rest retrieved from reference TRBV28 and TRBJ2-2, is DVKVTQSSRYLVKRTGEKVFLECVQDMDHENMFWYRQDPGLGLRLIYFSYDVKMKEKGDIPEGYSVSREKKERFSLILESASTNQTSMYLCASSSPGRNTGELFFGEGSRLTVL.